Listed below are T cell receptor beta chains from one sample, sequenced in a study of post-analysis software for immune sequencing data. TCRdb used MiXCR to reprocess the PCR reads, holding one entry per CDR3 protein. The sample lists roughly 800,000 distinct CDR3 sequences; roughly 58% were seen once. Sequencing used blood. The receptor set was obtained from a girl under 18 with multiple sclerosis. CDR3s include the opening cysteine and the closing phenylalanine or tryptophan. A D gene is named only where the DNA matches it firmly. The size field is filled for only some rows; it gives once, few, many or a size class.

size: -
V: TRBV3-1
J: TRBJ1-1
D: -
CDR3: CASSRGSRGRGTEAFF
DNA: TGTGCCAGCAGCCGAGGTAGTCGGGGGCGAGGGACTGAAGCTTTCTTT

size: once
V: TRBV5-1
J: TRBJ2-5
D: TRBD1
CDR3: CASSAPGTGGKTQYF
DNA: TGCGCCAGCAGCGCTCCCGGGACAGGGGGAAAGACCCAGTACTTC

size: -
V: TRBV20-1
J: TRBJ2-5
D: -
CDR3: CSARSPGWETQYF
DNA: TGCAGTGCTAGGAGTCCGGGGTGGGAGACCCAGTACTTC

size: few
V: TRBV29-1
J: TRBJ1-2
D: TRBD1
CDR3: CSVETGTGYGYTF
DNA: TGCAGCGTTGAAACCGGGACAGGGTACGGCTACACCTTC

size: -
V: TRBV5-4
J: TRBJ2-5
D: TRBD2
CDR3: CASSLAGASGRETQYF
DNA: TGTGCCAGCAGCTTGGCGGGGGCTAGCGGGAGAGAGACCCAGTACTTC

size: few
V: TRBV25-1
J: TRBJ1-2
D: TRBD1
CDR3: CASSQTGGNYGYTF
DNA: TGTGCCAGCAGTCAGACAGGGGGGAACTATGGCTACACCTTC

size: -
V: TRBV9
J: TRBJ2-7
D: TRBD1
CDR3: CASSPRTGGLSYEQYF
DNA: TGTGCCAGCAGCCCGCGGACAGGGGGCCTCTCCTACGAGCAGTACTTC

size: -
V: TRBV7-9
J: TRBJ2-3
D: TRBD2
CDR3: CASSFETSGGTDTQYF
DNA: TGTGCCAGCAGCTTTGAGACTAGCGGGGGGACAGATACGCAGTATTTT

size: few
V: TRBV5-1
J: TRBJ1-6
D: -
CDR3: CASSSTRVESPLHF
DNA: TGCGCCAGCAGCTCGACGAGGGTTGAATCACCCCTCCACTTT

size: few
V: TRBV7-2
J: TRBJ2-7
D: -
CDR3: CASSLRPSSHEQYF
DNA: TGTGCCAGCAGCTTGCGCCCTAGTTCGCACGAGCAGTACTTC

size: -
V: TRBV12-3/TRBV12-4
J: TRBJ2-7
D: -
CDR3: CASTRTRDRPYEQYF
DNA: TGTGCCAGCACCCGAACCCGTGACAGACCCTACGAGCAGTACTTC

size: -
V: TRBV12-3/TRBV12-4
J: TRBJ2-3
D: -
CDR3: CASSRPDTQYF
DNA: TGTGCCAGCAGTCGGCCCGATACGCAGTATTTT

size: -
V: TRBV20-1
J: TRBJ2-7
D: TRBD1
CDR3: CSARNPGTASYEQYF
DNA: TGCAGTGCTAGAAACCCCGGGACAGCATCCTACGAGCAGTACTTC

size: few
V: TRBV20-1
J: TRBJ2-7
D: TRBD2
CDR3: CSASSLAGVQYF
DNA: TGCAGTGCTAGTTCACTAGCGGGGGTGCAGTACTTC

size: once
V: TRBV6-5
J: TRBJ2-5
D: TRBD1
CDR3: CASRRGTGRETQYF
DNA: TGTGCCAGCAGACGCGGGACAGGGAGGGAGACCCAGTACTTC

size: -
V: TRBV12-3/TRBV12-4
J: TRBJ1-2
D: -
CDR3: CARAPPGYGYTF
DNA: TGTGCCAGAGCTCCTCCAGGCTATGGCTACACCTTC

size: -
V: TRBV7-4
J: TRBJ1-2
D: TRBD1
CDR3: CASSRGQTRDRKGYGYTF
DNA: TGTGCCAGCAGCCGGGGCCAAACCCGGGACAGGAAAGGGTATGGCTACACCTTC

size: -
V: TRBV20-1
J: TRBJ1-2
D: -
CDR3: CSATRLGPDYGYTF
DNA: TGCAGTGCTACCCGGTTGGGGCCGGACTATGGCTACACCTTC

size: few
V: TRBV20-1
J: TRBJ1-5
D: -
CDR3: CSANGGGSNQPQHF
DNA: TGCAGTGCGAATGGGGGTGGGAGCAATCAGCCCCAGCATTTT

size: -
V: TRBV7-6
J: TRBJ2-4
D: -
CDR3: CASSPRGGTKNIQYF
DNA: TGTGCCAGCAGCCCCAGGGGAGGAACCAAAAACATTCAGTACTTC

size: -
V: TRBV20-1
J: TRBJ1-2
D: -
CDR3: CSARATGMEDGYTF
DNA: TGCAGTGCTAGGGCCACTGGGATGGAGGATGGCTACACCTTC

size: -
V: TRBV28
J: TRBJ2-5
D: -
CDR3: CASRSSGSRETQYF
DNA: TGTGCCAGCAGATCCAGCGGGTCTCGAGAGACCCAGTACTTC

size: once
V: TRBV7-9
J: TRBJ2-7
D: TRBD2
CDR3: CASSSRGTSASYEQYF
DNA: TGTGCCAGCAGCTCCCGAGGGACTAGCGCCTCCTACGAGCAGTACTTC

size: -
V: TRBV29-1
J: TRBJ2-1
D: TRBD1
CDR3: CSVVGTGGLNEQFF
DNA: TGCAGCGTTGTAGGGACAGGGGGTTTGAATGAGCAGTTCTTC

size: -
V: TRBV20-1
J: TRBJ1-5
D: TRBD1
CDR3: CSAGTGGNQPQHF
DNA: TGCAGTGCGGGGACAGGGGGCAATCAGCCCCAGCATTTT

size: -
V: TRBV12-3/TRBV12-4
J: TRBJ2-1
D: TRBD1
CDR3: CASSFGTGRNEQFF
DNA: TGTGCCAGCAGTTTCGGGACAGGGCGCAATGAGCAGTTCTTC

size: -
V: TRBV20-1
J: TRBJ2-7
D: TRBD1
CDR3: CSARGQGSPYEQYF
DNA: TGCAGTGCCCGGGGACAGGGGTCCCCCTACGAGCAGTACTTC

size: -
V: TRBV12-3/TRBV12-4
J: TRBJ2-5
D: -
CDR3: CASSISLSSVQETQYF
DNA: TGTGCCAGCAGCATTTCCCTCAGTTCGGTCCAAGAGACCCAGTACTTC

size: -
V: TRBV7-9
J: TRBJ2-5
D: TRBD2
CDR3: CASSQGLAQKETQYF
DNA: TGTGCCAGCAGCCAAGGACTAGCACAAAAAGAGACCCAGTACTTC

size: few
V: TRBV12-3/TRBV12-4
J: TRBJ1-2
D: -
CDR3: CASKQYYGYTF
DNA: TGTGCCAGCAAACAATACTATGGCTACACCTTC

size: -
V: TRBV6-1
J: TRBJ2-4
D: TRBD2
CDR3: CASSRRLAGGPLVKNIQYF
DNA: TGTGCCAGCAGTCGCCGACTAGCGGGAGGGCCGTTGGTCAAAAACATTCAGTACTTC

size: -
V: TRBV6-2/TRBV6-3
J: TRBJ2-2
D: -
CDR3: CASSPWEKGELFF
DNA: TGTGCCAGCAGTCCCTGGGAAAAGGGGGAGCTGTTTTTT

size: -
V: TRBV12-3/TRBV12-4
J: TRBJ2-4
D: TRBD2
CDR3: CASSPRTSGWAKNIQYF
DNA: TGTGCCAGCAGTCCTAGGACTAGCGGATGGGCCAAAAACATTCAGTACTTC

size: -
V: TRBV11-2
J: TRBJ2-7
D: TRBD2
CDR3: CASSDNTSGYEQYF
DNA: TGTGCCAGCAGCGACAATACTAGCGGCTACGAGCAGTACTTC

size: -
V: TRBV10-3
J: TRBJ2-1
D: -
CDR3: CAISVWGEPYNEQFF
DNA: TGTGCCATCAGTGTTTGGGGGGAACCCTACAATGAGCAGTTCTTC

size: -
V: TRBV7-2
J: TRBJ2-1
D: TRBD2
CDR3: CASSVTGTSGFGQFF
DNA: TGTGCCAGCAGCGTAACCGGGACTAGCGGGTTTGGGCAGTTCTTC

size: -
V: TRBV20-1
J: TRBJ1-6
D: TRBD1
CDR3: CSARDPGQHNSPLHF
DNA: TGCAGTGCTAGAGATCCGGGACAGCATAATTCACCCCTCCACTTT

size: -
V: TRBV5-6
J: TRBJ2-7
D: TRBD1
CDR3: CASSLWDRATDEQYF
DNA: TGTGCCAGCAGCTTGTGGGACAGGGCTACCGACGAGCAGTACTTC

size: -
V: TRBV7-9
J: TRBJ1-1
D: -
CDR3: CASSLGGPRRVVDTEAFF
DNA: TGTGCCAGCAGCTTAGGGGGGCCACGCCGGGTGGTGGACACTGAAGCTTTCTTT

size: few
V: TRBV10-3
J: TRBJ2-3
D: -
CDR3: CAISDRGSADTQYF
DNA: TGTGCCATCAGTGATCGGGGATCTGCAGATACGCAGTATTTT

size: few
V: TRBV12-3/TRBV12-4
J: TRBJ1-2
D: -
CDR3: CASTPWAGDLYGYTF
DNA: TGTGCCAGCACTCCTTGGGCAGGGGATTTGTATGGCTACACCTTC

size: -
V: TRBV6-5
J: TRBJ2-3
D: -
CDR3: CASMASDTQYF
DNA: TGTGCCAGCATGGCGTCAGATACGCAGTATTTT

size: once
V: TRBV6-6
J: TRBJ1-6
D: -
CDR3: CASSYQNSPLHF
DNA: TGTGCCAGCAGTTACCAAAATTCACCCCTCCACTTT

size: -
V: TRBV12-3/TRBV12-4
J: TRBJ2-7
D: TRBD2
CDR3: CASSGLAGGGEQYF
DNA: TGTGCCAGCAGTGGACTAGCGGGAGGGGGCGAGCAGTACTTC

size: -
V: TRBV20-1
J: TRBJ2-7
D: TRBD2
CDR3: CSASRASGTGEQYF
DNA: TGCAGTGCTAGTAGGGCTAGCGGGACTGGCGAGCAGTACTTC